This T cell receptor (beta chain) appears in the sequencing data of a study of human T cells and chemical hapten exposure. This clonotype occurred many times. The antigen remains unidentified. In germline, CDR1 is SQVTM, CDR2 ANQGSEA. Trimming stripped 7 bases from V and 6 bases from J, with 19 bases between. The CDR3 totals 14 residues. Time point indicated: healthy volunteer bleed at 2 weeks. The total RNA was obtained from whole blood that was not fractionated. Each cDNA molecule in the library carried unique molecular identifiers. TCRdb called the RACE reads again in MiXCR, with one record for every CDR3 protein. The sample has about 130,000 distinct CDR3 sequences, more than 7.5% seen once. Study-wide findings and caveats: Unchanged with DPC sensitization were TCRs above 1 in 1000 frequency.

The source is a male donor in good health. Some clones in this sample may be carry-over from other donors' samples. The V call is TRBV29-1, the J call TRBJ2-1; D remains unclear. Sequencing was performed on whole blood. The CDR3 DNA is TGCAGCGCCCGGACCGCCCTTACCCGCAATGAGCAGTTCTTC. Its translation is CSARTALTRNEQFF.